The 3 T cell receptor beta chains listed next were all sequenced from one sample in a study of cytomegalovirus exposure and HLA in healthy donors (dated by TCRdb to between 2016 and 2019). Library prep was done by the immunoSEQ multiplex PCR assay. For the multiplex PCR, a mixture combining 60 forward primers for TCR Vbeta segments and 13 reverse primers for TCR Jbeta segments was used. Drawn from immuneACCESS, this table holds only the in-frame rearrangements with V and J called that TCRdb kept. Clones are partly lost; checked studies trace under half to an unresolved V gene and leave the rest unexplained. In this sample the table shows approximately 91,000 clones, around 64% of which occur a single time. The top ten clones comprise over 2% of the sample. Sequencing used PBMCs. The receptors derive from a human donor in good health.

Notes on this clone: At one end the junction does not follow the germline gene, possibly because of a read error. This rearrangement joins TRBV6-1 to TRBJ2-7; 8 bases map to TRBD2. The V gene's germline CDR1 is MNHNS and CDR2 SASEGT. The CDR3 runs to 14 residues. CDR3 sequence (DNA): TGTGCCAGCAGTCCCCGGACTAGCTCCGACGAGCAGTACTTC. Its protein product is CASSPRTSSDEQYF.

The gene calls are TRBV9 and TRBJ2-3; the D gene is possibly TRBD1 (6 bases). Trimming stripped 1 base from V and 2 bases from J, with 17 bases between. Looked up from germline, CDR1 is SGDLS and CDR2 is YYNGEE. The CDR3 runs 17 residues. The CDR3 here is CASSVLPGRGPTDTQYF. The CDR3 nucleotides are TGTGCCAGCAGCGTACTACCGGGCAGGGGTCCCACAGATACGCAGTATTTT.

The rearrangement joins TRBV7-2 to TRBJ1-2; D might be TRBD1 (6 bases). Looked up from germline, CDR1 is SGHTA and CDR2 is FQGNSA. Trimming removed 6 bases at V and 8 bases at J, with 19 bases between. The CDR3 loop spans 14 amino acids. The CDR3 spells CASSSRQEALGYTF. The CDR3 nucleotides read TGTGCCAGCAGTTCGAGACAGGAGGCCTTGGGCTACACCTTC. Together with reference TRBV7-2 and TRBJ1-2, the CDR3 gives the full variable domain: GAGVSQSPSNKVTEKGKDVELRCDPISGHTALYWYRQSLGQGLEFLIYFQGNSAPDKSGLPSDRFSAERTGGSVSTLTIQRTQQEDSAVYLCASSSRQEALGYTFGSGTRLTVV.